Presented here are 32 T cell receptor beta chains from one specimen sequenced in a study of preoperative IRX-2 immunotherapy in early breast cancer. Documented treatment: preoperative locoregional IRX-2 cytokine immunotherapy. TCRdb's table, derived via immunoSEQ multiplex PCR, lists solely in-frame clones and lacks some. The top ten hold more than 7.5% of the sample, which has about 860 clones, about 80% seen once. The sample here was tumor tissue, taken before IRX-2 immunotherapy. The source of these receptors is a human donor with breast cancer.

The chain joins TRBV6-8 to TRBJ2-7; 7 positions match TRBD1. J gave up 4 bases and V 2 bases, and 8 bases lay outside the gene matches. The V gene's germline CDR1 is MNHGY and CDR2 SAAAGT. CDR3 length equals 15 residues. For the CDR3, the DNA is TGTGCCAGCAGTTACCGGACAGGCGGCTTGTACGAGCAGTACTTC. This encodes CASSYRTGGLYEQYF.

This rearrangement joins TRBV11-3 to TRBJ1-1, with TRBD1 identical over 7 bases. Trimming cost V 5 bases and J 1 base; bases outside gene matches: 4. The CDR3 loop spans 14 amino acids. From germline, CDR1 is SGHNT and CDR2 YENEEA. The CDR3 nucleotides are TGTGCCAGCAGCCGTGGACAGGAGAACACTGAAGCTTTCTTT. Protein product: CASSRGQENTEAFF.

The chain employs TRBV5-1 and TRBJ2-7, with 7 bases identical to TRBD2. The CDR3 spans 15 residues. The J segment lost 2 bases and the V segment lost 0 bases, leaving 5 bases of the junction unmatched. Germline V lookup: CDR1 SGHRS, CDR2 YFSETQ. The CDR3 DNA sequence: TGCGCCAGCAGCTTGGCCGGGGGGTCCACCTACGAGCAGTACTTC. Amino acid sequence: CASSLAGGSTYEQYF.

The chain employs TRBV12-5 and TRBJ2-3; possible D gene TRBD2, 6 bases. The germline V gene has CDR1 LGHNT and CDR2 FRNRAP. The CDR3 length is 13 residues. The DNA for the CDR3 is TGTGCCACCGGGACTTTAGGCACAGATACGCAGTATTTT. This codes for CATGTLGTDTQYF.

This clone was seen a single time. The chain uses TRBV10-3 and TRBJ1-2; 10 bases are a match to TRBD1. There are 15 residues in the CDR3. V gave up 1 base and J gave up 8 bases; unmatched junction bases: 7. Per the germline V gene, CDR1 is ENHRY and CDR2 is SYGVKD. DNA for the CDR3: TGTGCCATCAGTGAGTTGGGACAGGGGATGGTCGGCTACACCTTC. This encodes CAISELGQGMVGYTF.

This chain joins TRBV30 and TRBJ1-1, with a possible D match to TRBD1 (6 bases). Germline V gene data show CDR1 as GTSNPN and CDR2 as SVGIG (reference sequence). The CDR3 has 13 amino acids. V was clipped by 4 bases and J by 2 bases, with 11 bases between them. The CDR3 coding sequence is TGTGCCTGGATTACAGGGTTTAACACTGAAGCTTTCTTT. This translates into CAWITGFNTEAFF.

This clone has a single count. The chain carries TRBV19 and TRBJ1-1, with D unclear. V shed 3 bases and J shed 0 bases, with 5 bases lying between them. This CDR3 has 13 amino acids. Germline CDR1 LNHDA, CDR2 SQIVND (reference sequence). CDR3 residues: CASSIQVNTEAFF. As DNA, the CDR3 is TGTGCCAGTAGTATCCAAGTGAACACTGAAGCTTTCTTT.

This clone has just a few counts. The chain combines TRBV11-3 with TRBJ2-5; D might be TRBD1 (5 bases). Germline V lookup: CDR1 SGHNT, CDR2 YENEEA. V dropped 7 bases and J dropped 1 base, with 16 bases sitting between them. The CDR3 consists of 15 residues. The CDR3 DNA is TGTGCCAGCACCCTTGGGGCCCAGATCCAAGAGACCCAGTACTTC. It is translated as CASTLGAQIQETQYF. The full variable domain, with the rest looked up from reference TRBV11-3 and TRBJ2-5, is EAGVVQSPRYKIIEKKQPVAFWCNPISGHNTLYWYLQNLGQGPELLIRYENEEAVDDSQLPKDRFSAERLKGVDSTLKIQPAELGDSAVYLCASTLGAQIQETQYFGPGTRLLVL.

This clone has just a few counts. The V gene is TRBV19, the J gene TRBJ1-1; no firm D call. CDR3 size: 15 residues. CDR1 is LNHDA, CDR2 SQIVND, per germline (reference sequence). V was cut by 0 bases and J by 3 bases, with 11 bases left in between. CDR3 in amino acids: CASSIDAERYTEAFF. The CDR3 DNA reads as TGTGCCAGTAGTATAGATGCAGAAAGGTACACTGAAGCTTTCTTT.

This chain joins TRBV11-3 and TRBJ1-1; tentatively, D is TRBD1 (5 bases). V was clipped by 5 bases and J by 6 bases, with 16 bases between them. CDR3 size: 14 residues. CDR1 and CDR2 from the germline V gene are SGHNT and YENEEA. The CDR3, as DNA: TGTGCCAGCAGCCAACTAGGGCGGGACTCTGAAGCTTTCTTT. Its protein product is CASSQLGRDSEAFF.

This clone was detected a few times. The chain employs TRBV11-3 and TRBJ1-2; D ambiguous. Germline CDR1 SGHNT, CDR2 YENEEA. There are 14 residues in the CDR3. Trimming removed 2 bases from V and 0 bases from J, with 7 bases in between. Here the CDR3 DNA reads TGTGCCAGCAGCTTACCGGGTCCTAACTATGGCTACACCTTC. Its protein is CASSLPGPNYGYTF.

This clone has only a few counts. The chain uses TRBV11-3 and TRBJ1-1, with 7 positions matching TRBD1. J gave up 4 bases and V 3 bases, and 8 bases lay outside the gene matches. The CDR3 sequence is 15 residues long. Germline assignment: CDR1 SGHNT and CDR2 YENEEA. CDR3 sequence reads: CASSLTWTGGTEAFF. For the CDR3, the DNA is TGTGCCAGCAGCTTGACTTGGACAGGAGGCACTGAAGCTTTCTTT.

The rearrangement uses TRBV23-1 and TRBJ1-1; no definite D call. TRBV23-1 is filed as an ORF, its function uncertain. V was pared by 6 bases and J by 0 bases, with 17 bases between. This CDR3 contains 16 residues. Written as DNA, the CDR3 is TGCGCCAGCAGCCAAGATAGAGGACGGGTGAACACTGAAGCTTTCTTT. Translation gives CASSQDRGRVNTEAFF.

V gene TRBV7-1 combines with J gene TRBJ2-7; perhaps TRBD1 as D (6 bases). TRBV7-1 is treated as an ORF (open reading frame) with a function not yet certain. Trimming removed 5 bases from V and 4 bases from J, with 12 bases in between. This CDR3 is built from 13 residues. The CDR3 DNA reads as TGTGCCAGCAGCCCTCTACAGGGATACGAGCAGTACTTC. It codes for CASSPLQGYEQYF.

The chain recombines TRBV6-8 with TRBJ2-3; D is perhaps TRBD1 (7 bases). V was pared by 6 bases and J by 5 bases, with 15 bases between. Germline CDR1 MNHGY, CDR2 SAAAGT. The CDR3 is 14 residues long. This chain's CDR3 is CASRPGGRGDTQYF. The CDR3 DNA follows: TGTGCCAGCAGGCCAGGGGGGCGGGGAGATACGCAGTATTTT.

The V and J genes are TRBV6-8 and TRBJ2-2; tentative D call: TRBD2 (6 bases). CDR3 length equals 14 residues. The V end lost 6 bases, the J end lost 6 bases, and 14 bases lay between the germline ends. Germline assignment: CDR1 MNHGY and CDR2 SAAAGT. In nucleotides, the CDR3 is TGTGCCAGCAGACCGGAGGGTGTGGCCGGGGAGCTGTTTTTT. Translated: CASRPEGVAGELFF.

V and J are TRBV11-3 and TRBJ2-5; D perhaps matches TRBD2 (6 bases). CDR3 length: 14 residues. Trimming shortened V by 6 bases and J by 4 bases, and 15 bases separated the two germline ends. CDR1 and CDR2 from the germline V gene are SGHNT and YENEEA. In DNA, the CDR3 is TGTGCCAGCAGTCGGGCGGGGCCAGGAGAGACCCAGTACTTC. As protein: CASSRAGPGETQYF. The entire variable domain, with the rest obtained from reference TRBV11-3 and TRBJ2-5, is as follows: EAGVVQSPRYKIIEKKQPVAFWCNPISGHNTLYWYLQNLGQGPELLIRYENEEAVDDSQLPKDRFSAERLKGVDSTLKIQPAELGDSAVYLCASSRAGPGETQYFGPGTRLLVL.

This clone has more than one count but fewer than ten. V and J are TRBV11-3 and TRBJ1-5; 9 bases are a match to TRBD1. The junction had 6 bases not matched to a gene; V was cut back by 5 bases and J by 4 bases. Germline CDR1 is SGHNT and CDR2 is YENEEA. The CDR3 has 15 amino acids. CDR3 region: CASSVAGTGNQPQHF. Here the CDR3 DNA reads TGTGCCAGCAGCGTTGCCGGGACAGGGAATCAGCCCCAGCATTTT.

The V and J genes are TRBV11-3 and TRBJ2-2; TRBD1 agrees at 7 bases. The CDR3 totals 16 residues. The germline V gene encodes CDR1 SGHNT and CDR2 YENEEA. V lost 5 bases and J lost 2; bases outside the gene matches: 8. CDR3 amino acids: CASSPTTGINTGELFF. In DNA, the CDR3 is TGTGCCAGCAGCCCGACGACAGGGATTAACACCGGGGAGCTGTTTTTT.

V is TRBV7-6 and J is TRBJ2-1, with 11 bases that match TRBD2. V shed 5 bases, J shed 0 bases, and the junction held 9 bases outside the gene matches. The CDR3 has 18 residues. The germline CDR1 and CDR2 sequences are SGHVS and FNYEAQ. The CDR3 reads CASSLVLAGGHSYNEQFF. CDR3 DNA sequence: TGTGCCAGCAGCCTAGTCCTAGCGGGGGGTCACTCCTACAATGAGCAGTTCTTC.

CDR3: CASSSLRMTSGGLTDTQYF. The CDR3 DNA reads as TGTGCCAGCAGCTCCCTCCGAATGACTAGCGGGGGCCTCACAGATACGCAGTATTTT. The rearrangement joins TRBV11-3 to TRBJ2-3; 12 bases map to TRBD2. Germline assignment: CDR1 SGHNT and CDR2 YENEEA. This CDR3 is 19 amino acids long. J was trimmed by 2 bases and V by 4 bases; bases with no gene match: 13.

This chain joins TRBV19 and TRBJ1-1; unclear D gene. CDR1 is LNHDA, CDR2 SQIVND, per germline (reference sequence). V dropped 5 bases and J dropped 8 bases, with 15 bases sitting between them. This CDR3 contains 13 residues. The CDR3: CASSPRRKGEAFF. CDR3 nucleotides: TGTGCCAGTAGTCCCCGGAGGAAAGGAGAAGCTTTCTTT.

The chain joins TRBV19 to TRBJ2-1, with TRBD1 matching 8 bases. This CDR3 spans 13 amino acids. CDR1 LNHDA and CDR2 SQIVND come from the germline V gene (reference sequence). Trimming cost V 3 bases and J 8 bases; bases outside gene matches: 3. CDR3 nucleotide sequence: TGTGCCAGTAGTATGGGGACAGGTCATGAGCAGTTCTTC. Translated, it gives CASSMGTGHEQFF.

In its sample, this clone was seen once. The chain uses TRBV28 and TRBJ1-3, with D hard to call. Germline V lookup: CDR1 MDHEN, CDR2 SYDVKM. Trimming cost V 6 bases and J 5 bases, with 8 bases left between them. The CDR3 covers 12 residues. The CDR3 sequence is CASRPTRNTIYF. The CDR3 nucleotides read TGTGCCAGCAGGCCCACAAGAAACACCATATATTTT.

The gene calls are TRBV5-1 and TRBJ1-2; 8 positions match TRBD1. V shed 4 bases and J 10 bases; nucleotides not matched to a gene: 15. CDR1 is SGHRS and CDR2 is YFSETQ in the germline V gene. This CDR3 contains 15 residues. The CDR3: CASSPGQGRVELYTF. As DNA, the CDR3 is TGCGCCAGCAGCCCCGGACAGGGTAGGGTGGAACTCTACACCTTC.

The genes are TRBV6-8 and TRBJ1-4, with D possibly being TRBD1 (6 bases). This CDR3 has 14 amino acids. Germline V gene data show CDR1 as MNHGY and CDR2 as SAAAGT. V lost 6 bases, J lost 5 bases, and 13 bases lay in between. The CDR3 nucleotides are TGTGCCAGCAGCTCGGGGGGCTCCAATGAAAAACTGTTTTTT. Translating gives CASSSGGSNEKLFF.

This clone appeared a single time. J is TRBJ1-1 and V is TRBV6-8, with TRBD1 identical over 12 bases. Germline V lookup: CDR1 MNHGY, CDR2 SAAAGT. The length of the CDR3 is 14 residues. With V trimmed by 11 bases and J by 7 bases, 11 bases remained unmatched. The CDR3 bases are TGTGCCGTTACCGGGACAGGGGGCGCGGGTGAAGCTTTCTTT. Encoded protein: CAVTGTGGAGEAFF.

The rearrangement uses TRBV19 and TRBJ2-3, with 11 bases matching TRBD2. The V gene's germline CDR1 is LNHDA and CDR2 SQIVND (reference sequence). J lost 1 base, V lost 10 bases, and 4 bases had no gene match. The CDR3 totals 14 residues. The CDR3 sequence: CATRLAGRTDTQYF. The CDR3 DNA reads TGTGCCACTAGACTAGCGGGGCGCACAGATACGCAGTATTTT.

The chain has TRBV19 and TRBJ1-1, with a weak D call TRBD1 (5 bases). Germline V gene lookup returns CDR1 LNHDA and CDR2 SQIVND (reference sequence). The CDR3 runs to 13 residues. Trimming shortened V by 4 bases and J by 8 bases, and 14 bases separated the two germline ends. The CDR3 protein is CASSTAWGTEAFF. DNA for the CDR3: TGTGCCAGTAGTACAGCATGGGGGACCGAAGCTTTCTTT.

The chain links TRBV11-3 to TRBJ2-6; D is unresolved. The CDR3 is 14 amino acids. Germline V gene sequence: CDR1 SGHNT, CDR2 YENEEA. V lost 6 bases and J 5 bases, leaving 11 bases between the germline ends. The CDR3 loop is CASRLQSRANVLTF. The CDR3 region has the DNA TGTGCCAGCAGGTTACAAAGTCGGGCCAACGTCCTGACTTTC.

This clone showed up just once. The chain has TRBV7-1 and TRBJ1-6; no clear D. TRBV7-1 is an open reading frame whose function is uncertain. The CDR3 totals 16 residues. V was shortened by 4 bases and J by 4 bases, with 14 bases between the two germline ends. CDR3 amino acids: CASSLSSGRYNSPLHF. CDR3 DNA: TGTGCCAGCAGCTTGAGTTCCGGTCGGTATAATTCACCCCTCCACTTT.

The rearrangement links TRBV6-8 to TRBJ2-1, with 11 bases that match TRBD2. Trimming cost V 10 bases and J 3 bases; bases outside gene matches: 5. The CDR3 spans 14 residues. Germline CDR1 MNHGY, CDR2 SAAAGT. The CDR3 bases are TGTGCCATAGCGACTAGCGGGGTCTACAATGAGCAGTTCTTC. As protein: CAIATSGVYNEQFF.